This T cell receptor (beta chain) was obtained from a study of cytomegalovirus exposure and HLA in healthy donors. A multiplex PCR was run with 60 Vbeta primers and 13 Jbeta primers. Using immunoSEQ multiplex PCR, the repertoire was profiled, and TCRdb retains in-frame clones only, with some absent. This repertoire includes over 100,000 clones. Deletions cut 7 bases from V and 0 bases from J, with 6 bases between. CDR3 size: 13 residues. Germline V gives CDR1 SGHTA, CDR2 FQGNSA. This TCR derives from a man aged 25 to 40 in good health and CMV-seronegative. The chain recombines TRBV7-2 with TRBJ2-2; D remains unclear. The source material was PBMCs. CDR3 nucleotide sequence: TGTGCCAGCACCTACGCGAACACCGGGGAGCTGTTTTTT. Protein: CASTYANTGELFF.